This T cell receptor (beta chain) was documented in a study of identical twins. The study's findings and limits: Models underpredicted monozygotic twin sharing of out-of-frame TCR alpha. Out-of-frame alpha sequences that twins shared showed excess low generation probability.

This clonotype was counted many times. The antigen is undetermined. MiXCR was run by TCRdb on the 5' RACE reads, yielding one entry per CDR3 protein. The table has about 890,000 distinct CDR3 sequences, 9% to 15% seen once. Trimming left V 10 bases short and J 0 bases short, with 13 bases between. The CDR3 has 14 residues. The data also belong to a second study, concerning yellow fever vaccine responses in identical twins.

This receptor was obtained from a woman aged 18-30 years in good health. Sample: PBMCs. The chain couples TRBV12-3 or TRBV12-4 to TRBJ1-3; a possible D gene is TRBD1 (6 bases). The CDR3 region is CATTRGASGNTIYF. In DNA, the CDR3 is TGTGCCACAACGCGGGGGGCCTCTGGAAACACCATATATTTT.